The entry below describes one T cell receptor beta chain. Antigen: not known. A clone one base away is much larger, so this may be a read error. Starting from approximately 0.45 ug of total RNA, TCR beta cDNA was produced with a primer in the constant region. What produced the TCR beta libraries was three nested multiplex PCR rounds using slightly modified ARM-PCR. The first two PCR rounds used TRBV1-TRBV30 primers with a Cbeta primer, nine to ten cycles each. MiXCR, applied by TCRdb to the multiplex PCR reads, yields one record per CDR3 protein. The repertoire holds fewer than 350,000 distinct CDR3 sequences, approximately 65% seen once, with roughly 10% in the top ten. This sample is drawn from a study of tumor-infiltrating lymphocytes in primary liver carcinoma. Study-level points and caveats: In tumor-adjacent and tumor-blood pairs, overlap was lower than in tumor region pairs. The use of bulk unsorted samples meant that CD4+ and CD8+ repertoires were not compared. Tumors had a top-250-clone fraction that was significantly higher than blood (p = 0.039).

Alongside blood RNA obtained from unsorted whole blood, germline DNA was also extracted. Germline V gene data show CDR1 as MNHNS and CDR2 as SASEGT. The CDR3 spans 13 residues. V lost 9 bases and J 5 bases, leaving 15 bases between the germline ends. This chain connects TRBV6-1 to TRBJ2-3, with D tentatively TRBD1 or TRBD2 (5 bases each). Sequencing input: peripheral blood. The source of this sequence is a man in his forties with primary liver carcinoma and hepatitis B virus infection. The CDR3 DNA sequence: TGTGCCAGATGGGGGAGCGTTGTAGATACGCAGTATTTT. Residues: CARWGSVVDTQYF.